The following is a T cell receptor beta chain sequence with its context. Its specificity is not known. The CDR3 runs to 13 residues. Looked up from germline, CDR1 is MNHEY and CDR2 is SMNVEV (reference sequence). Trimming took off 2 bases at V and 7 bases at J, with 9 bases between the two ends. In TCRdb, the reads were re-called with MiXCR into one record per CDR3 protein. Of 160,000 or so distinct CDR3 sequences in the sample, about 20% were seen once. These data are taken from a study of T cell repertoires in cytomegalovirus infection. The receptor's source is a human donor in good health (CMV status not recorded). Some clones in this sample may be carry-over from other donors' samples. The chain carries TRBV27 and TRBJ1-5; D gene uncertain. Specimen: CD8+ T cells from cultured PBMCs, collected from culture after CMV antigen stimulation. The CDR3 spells CASSLVALQPQHF. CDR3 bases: TGTGCCAGCAGTTTAGTGGCGCTCCAGCCCCAGCATTTT.